Sequencing of this T cell receptor (beta chain) was carried out in a study of blood T cell repertoires in COVID-19. Across the study: Specimens from acute and convalescent COVID-19 originated in the United States, Italy and Spain. The analysed material was cDNA or gDNA that came from T cells, B-cell-depleted T cells, or PBMCs.

Generated by immunoSEQ multiplex PCR, the TCRdb table keeps only in-frame clones and is missing some. The data contain approximately 290,000 clones, around 89% of them singletons. CDR3 length equals 17 residues. The ends were cut back, 4 bases at V and 3 bases at J, with 19 bases in the middle. Germline loops: CDR1 SGHTA, CDR2 FQGNSA. The source of this sequence is a man aged 25 to 45 with acute or convalescent COVID-19. V is TRBV7-2 and J is TRBJ2-1; no definite D call. Sequenced input: peripheral blood. The DNA for the CDR3 is TGTGCCAGCAGCTCGCTTAGTACTACCAGACTCTACAATGAGCAGTTCTTC. Amino acids: CASSSLSTTRLYNEQFF.